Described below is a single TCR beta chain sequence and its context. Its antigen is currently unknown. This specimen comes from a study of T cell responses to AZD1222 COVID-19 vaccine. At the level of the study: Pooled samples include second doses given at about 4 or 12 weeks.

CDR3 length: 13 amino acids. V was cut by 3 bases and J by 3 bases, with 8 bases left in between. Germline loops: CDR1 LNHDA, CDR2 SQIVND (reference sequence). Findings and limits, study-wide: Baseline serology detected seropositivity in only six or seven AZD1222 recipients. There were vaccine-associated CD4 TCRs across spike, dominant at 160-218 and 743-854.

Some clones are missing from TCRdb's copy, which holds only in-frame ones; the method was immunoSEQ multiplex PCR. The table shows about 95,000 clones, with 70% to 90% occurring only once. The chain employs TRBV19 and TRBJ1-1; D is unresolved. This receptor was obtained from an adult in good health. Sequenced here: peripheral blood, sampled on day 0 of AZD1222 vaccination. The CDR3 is CASSIRRDTEAFF. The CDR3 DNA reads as TGTGCCAGTAGTATCCGACGGGACACTGAAGCTTTCTTT. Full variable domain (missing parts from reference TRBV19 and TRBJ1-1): DGGITQSPKYLFRKEGQNVTLSCEQNLNHDAMYWYRQDPGQGLRLIYYSQIVNDFQKGDIAEGYSVSREKKESFPLTVTSAQKNPTAFYLCASSIRRDTEAFFGQGTRLTVV.